This TCR beta chain appears in the sequencing data of a study of siplizumab effects on memory and regulatory T cells (dated by TCRdb to about 2019). Broadly, across the study: The study looked at the effect of siplizumab, an anti-CD2 antibody, on alloreactive T-cell subsets in allogeneic mixed lymphocyte reactions made from human PBMCs. On the study overall, not on this receptor specifically: Among mappable alloreactive CD4+ clones, an average Treg-derived fraction of roughly 70% was observed with siplizumab, compared with roughly 25% in control reactions. The suppressive function of proliferating Tregs from siplizumab cultures was not functionally confirmed. Because sequences below about 10^-5 frequency were poorly captured, only a minor fraction of alloreactive clones could be mapped to unstimulated subsets. For roughly 80-95% of proliferating CD4+ or CD8+ clones, no naive or memory phenotype could be assigned. Compared with memory T cells, unstimulated naive T cells appeared more diverse, and naive cells seemed to make a substantial contribution to the alloresponse. Siplizumab significantly reduced the cumulative frequency of alloreactive sequences traceable to unstimulated CD4+ memory T cells.

With respect to this clone: Its cognate antigen has yet to be identified. No much larger clone is present one base from it, and per-base qualities are unavailable.

Relative to germline, V is 6 bases shorter and J is 4 bases shorter, with 10 bases between their ends. The CDR3 holds 12 amino acids from the cysteine to the phenylalanine. Left in the record is the CDR3 DNA by itself, 36 bases read in frame from the first base. In the germline V gene (reference sequence), CDR1 corresponds to SEHNR and CDR2 to FQNEAQ. Libraries were prepared through the immunoSEQ multiplex PCR assay. Roughly 100,000 TCR templates per sample were assayed by the deep sequencing platform. Genomic DNA extracted from sorted T cells was used for TCRbeta CDR3 sequencing. Processing in the source paper ran as follows. The R programming language was used for clonal analysis of the TCRbeta CDR3 data. Comparing unstimulated samples against CFSE-low samples taken after the reaction was how alloreactive CD4+ and CD8+ clones were defined. Alloreactive CD4+ clones were assigned to regulatory or non-regulatory origin by matching sequences to sorted unstimulated Treg and non-Treg repertoires. In its TCRdb copy, this immuneACCESS table keeps in-frame sequences only and misses some clones. Where compared with another copy, unresolved V genes explain less than half of these, and the others have no known cause. V, J and clone size were drawn from that table, and D and trimming were deduced from the DNA. Recorded for this sample are around 100,000 clones; roughly 93% of them occurred a single time. Clones ranked in the top ten supply over 1% of the sample.

Sorted unstimulated T cells and proliferating T cells recovered from mixed lymphocyte reactions underwent TCRbeta CDR3 sequencing. Fresh whole blood from ten HLA-typed healthy donors was used as the source from which PBMCs were isolated. Unstimulated CD4+ non-regulatory T cells were FACS-sorted to map the origin of alloreactive clones. Recombination joined TRBV7-9 with TRBJ2-7, with the identity of the D gene unclear. The TCR comes from a human donor in good health. Sequences were obtained from non-Treg CD4+ T cells sorted from blood. This specimen's cell subset or site label, interpreted: FACS-sorted unstimulated CD4+ non-regulatory T cells. The DNA sequence follows: TGTGCCAGCAGTTCGACCCCTTACGAGCAGTACTTC. Its coded protein is CASSSTPYEQYF.